This T cell receptor beta chain was profiled in a study of a mutant IDH1 vaccine in newly diagnosed glioma. CDR1 SGDLS and CDR2 YYNGEE come from the germline V gene. After removal of 2 bases from V and 2 bases from J, the junction contained 16 bases not matched to a gene. There are 19 residues in the CDR3. Comments on this clone: Its antigen remains unidentified.

Data came from immunoSEQ multiplex PCR; TCRdb stores just in-frame clones and leaves some out. The sample includes tens of thousands of clones, over 75% of them seen just once. Sample time point: week 47, end of study. Topical imiquimod accompanied each vaccine dose, which consisted of 300 ug of mutant IDH1 20-mer peptide. This specimen was PBMCs, taken from a glioma patient whose treatment included an IDH1 peptide vaccine. The clonotype originates from a man aged 35-49 years with glioma. The chain combines TRBV9 with TRBJ2-7; TRBD1 aligns across 10 bases. The CDR3 DNA reads TGTGCCAGCAGCGTCAGGGGGGACAGGGGACATCGTACCCCCTACGAGCAGTACTTC. This codes for CASSVRGDRGHRTPYEQYF.